The 27 T cell receptor beta chains below come from one sample, sequenced in a study of T cell changes during pregnancy in multiple sclerosis. Libraries were prepared by immunoSEQ multiplex PCR; TCRdb keeps only in-frame clonotypes and omits some of them. This sample has about 69,000 clones, with 88% found just once. Sequencing was performed on peripheral blood, taken before pregnancy. These receptors all stem from a female donor with multiple sclerosis, enrolled in a pregnancy study.

The chain recombines TRBV12-5 with TRBJ2-5, with D possibly being TRBD2 (6 bases). Germline lookup yields CDR1 LGHNT and CDR2 FRNRAP. CDR3 length equals 16 residues. V was clipped by 1 base and J by 2 bases, with 14 bases between them. The CDR3 coding sequence is TGTGCTAGTGGTTTGGCCGTGGCTGCGGGACAAGAGACCCAGTACTTC. It codes for CASGLAVAAGQETQYF.

The chain uses TRBV4-3 and TRBJ1-5, with a possible D match to TRBD1 (5 bases). The germline gives CDR1 LGHNA, CDR2 YSLEER. The CDR3 is 15 residues long. V was clipped by 4 bases and J by 4 bases, with 14 bases between them. The CDR3 here is CASSPAGLPNQPQHF. Written as DNA, the CDR3 is TGCGCCAGCAGCCCAGCGGGGCTTCCTAATCAGCCCCAGCATTTT.

The chain is built from TRBV13 and TRBJ2-7; 7 bases are shared with TRBD1. Per germline, CDR1 PRHDT and CDR2 FYEKMQ (reference sequence). J lost 0 bases, V lost 5 bases, and 7 bases had no gene match. The CDR3 consists of 15 residues. The CDR3 sequence: CASSHRDSPSYEQYF. CDR3 DNA sequence: TGTGCCAGCAGCCACCGGGACAGTCCCTCCTACGAGCAGTACTTC.

The chain uses TRBV2 and TRBJ2-4; TRBD2 agrees at 12 bases. The CDR3 runs to 17 residues. Germline CDR1 SNHLY, CDR2 FYNNEI. Unmatched junction bases numbered 2, after V lost 0 bases and J lost 2 bases. The CDR3 DNA is TGTGCCAGCAGTGAAGCCGGGACTAGCGGGCCCAAAAACATTCAGTACTTC. Amino acids: CASSEAGTSGPKNIQYF.

The chain uses TRBV6-5 and TRBJ1-6; TRBD1 matches at 8 bases. The CDR3 runs 16 residues. The ends lost 0 bases at V and 7 bases at J; junction bases unmatched: 5. Germline values: CDR1 MNHEY, CDR2 SVGAGI. The CDR3 DNA is TGTGCCAGCAGTTACTCCCGGACAGGGCCGAATTCACCCCTCCACTTT. Amino acids: CASSYSRTGPNSPLHF.

The gene calls are TRBV29-1 and TRBJ2-7; TRBD1 might be the D (5 bases). The CDR3 totals 12 residues. The germline V gene has CDR1 SQVTM and CDR2 ANQGSEA. The V end was cut by 6 bases, the J end by 1 base, with 10 bases between. The CDR3 protein is CSVGARSYEQYF. The CDR3 nucleotides are TGCAGCGTAGGGGCCAGATCCTACGAGCAGTACTTC.

The CDR3 region has the DNA TGTGCCAGCAGCATCCACAGGGGGCGAGGCAAAAACATTCAGTACTTC. Its protein is CASSIHRGRGKNIQYF. The chain employs TRBV7-4 and TRBJ2-4; 9 bases fit TRBD1. The CDR3 loop spans 16 amino acids. The germline CDR1 and CDR2 sequences are SGHVT and SQSDAQ. V trimming: 5 bases; J trimming: 3 bases; junction bases outside the gene matches: 8.

The chain links TRBV6-5 to TRBJ2-1; 7 bases are shared with TRBD2. CDR1 MNHEY and CDR2 SVGAGI come from the germline V gene. The CDR3 contains 15 residues. Trimming cost V 2 bases and J 3 bases; bases outside gene matches: 4. The CDR3 DNA is TGTGCCAGCAGTTACGGCGGGAGATTCTACAATGAGCAGTTCTTC. Its protein product is CASSYGGRFYNEQFF.

The J gene is TRBJ2-7, the V gene TRBV19; TRBD1 matches 9 bases. The junction had 8 bases not matched to a gene; V was cut back by 6 bases and J by 5 bases. The CDR3 is 14 residues long. Germline V gene lookup returns CDR1 LNHDA and CDR2 SQIVND (reference sequence). The CDR3 DNA reads TGTGCCAGTAGGTCCGGGACAGGGTTAGACGAGCAGTACTTC. This translates into CASRSGTGLDEQYF.

J is TRBJ2-1 and V is TRBV11-3; D perhaps matches TRBD2 (6 bases). Deletions cut 0 bases from V and 1 base from J, with 7 bases between. The CDR3 extends over 15 amino acids. Germline V gene lookup returns CDR1 SGHNT and CDR2 YENEEA. Here the CDR3 DNA reads TGTGCCAGCAGCTTAGAGGCGGGATCCTACAATGAGCAGTTCTTC. Translating it yields CASSLEAGSYNEQFF.

The chain carries TRBV4-2 and TRBJ2-2, with D possibly being TRBD1 (6 bases). V lost 4 bases and J 5 bases, leaving 11 bases between the germline ends. This CDR3 has 14 amino acids. Germline loops: CDR1 LGHNA, CDR2 YNFKEQ. DNA of the CDR3: TGTGCCAGCAGCCCTCACAGGGCTACCGGGGAGCTGTTTTTT. It encodes CASSPHRATGELFF.

V is TRBV6-5 and J is TRBJ1-2; 8 nucleotides align to TRBD1. Germline trimming cut 5 bases from V and 8 bases from J; bases unmatched to any gene: 4. CDR1 and CDR2 (germline): MNHEY, SVGAGI. The CDR3 runs 12 residues. Here the CDR3 DNA reads TGTGCCAGCAGTCCGGACAGGGACGGCTACACCTTC. As protein: CASSPDRDGYTF.

The count of this clone is one. The V and J genes are TRBV27 and TRBJ2-7, with a weak D call TRBD1 (5 bases). Trimming took 6 bases from V and 0 from J, leaving 9 bases between them. The CDR3 is made up of 13 amino acids. From germline, CDR1 is MNHEY and CDR2 SMNVEV (reference sequence). In DNA form, the CDR3 reads TGTGCCAGCAGCGACAGCGTCTCCTACGAGCAGTACTTC. This encodes CASSDSVSYEQYF.

Note on this clone: Other nucleotide sequences in the sample specify the same CDR3. The chain links TRBV27 to TRBJ1-1; D is undetermined. The V and J ends lost 0 bases and 1 base respectively, with 3 bases between them. CDR1 is MNHEY, CDR2 SMNVEV, per germline (reference sequence). The CDR3 is 13 amino acids. CDR3 sequence reads: CASSLSRNTEAFF. The CDR3 nucleotides read TGTGCCAGCAGTTTATCCAGGAACACTGAAGCTTTCTTT.

The chain employs TRBV5-8 and TRBJ1-1, with D unresolved. V was trimmed by 4 bases and J by 0 bases, leaving 7 bases between them. Germline V CDR1 and CDR2: SGHTS, YDEGEE. The CDR3 is 13 amino acids. In nucleotides, the CDR3 is TGTGCCAGCAGCGTAGACATGAACACTGAAGCTTTCTTT. Residues: CASSVDMNTEAFF.

The chain recombines TRBV9 with TRBJ2-4; TRBD1 is a possible D gene (6 bases). Deletions cut 5 bases from V and 1 base from J, with 16 bases between. This CDR3 is built from 16 residues. Germline V gene sequence: CDR1 SGDLS, CDR2 YYNGEE. CDR3: CASSKGEYRAKNIQYF. CDR3 coding DNA: TGTGCCAGCAGTAAGGGGGAATATCGGGCCAAAAACATTCAGTACTTC.

This sequence joins TRBV4-2 and TRBJ2-7; no firm D call. CDR1 and CDR2 from the germline V gene are LGHNA and YNFKEQ. V lost 0 bases and J 6 bases, leaving 15 bases between the germline ends. The CDR3 runs 15 residues. DNA of the CDR3: TGTGCCAGCAGCCAAGATAGCATGACTCCGCGCGAGCAGTACTTC. Translation gives CASSQDSMTPREQYF.

This chain connects TRBV5-1 to TRBJ1-3; 9 bases map to TRBD1. V shed 2 bases and J 0 bases; nucleotides not matched to a gene: 9. Germline-derived CDR1 and CDR2 are SGHRS and YFSETQ. The CDR3 is 18 residues long. The CDR3 DNA reads as TGCGCCAGCAGCTTCGGGACAGGGAGTAGGGTCTCTGGAAACACCATATATTTT. This sequence encodes CASSFGTGSRVSGNTIYF.

The J gene is TRBJ2-1, the V gene TRBV7-2; 8 nucleotides match TRBD2. The J segment lost 0 bases and the V segment lost 4 bases, leaving 8 bases of the junction unmatched. The CDR3 runs 17 residues. Germline lookup yields CDR1 SGHTA and CDR2 FQGNSA. CDR3 in amino acids: CASSSSGSPGSYNEQFF. CDR3 bases: TGTGCCAGCAGCTCAAGCGGGAGCCCGGGCTCCTACAATGAGCAGTTCTTC.

V usage is TRBV11-2 and J usage is TRBJ2-6, with TRBD1 as a possible D gene (6 bases). CDR1 and CDR2 (germline): SGHAT, FQNNGV. V dropped 5 bases and J dropped 3 bases, with 14 bases sitting between them. This CDR3 comprises 16 residues. CDR3 amino acids: CASSRTGKDGANVLTF. The DNA of the CDR3 is TGTGCCAGCAGCCGCACAGGGAAGGATGGGGCCAACGTCCTGACTTTC.

The chain uses TRBV18 and TRBJ1-5; D gene ambiguous. The V end was cut by 1 base, the J end by 2 bases, with 12 bases between. CDR3 length equals 16 residues. Germline CDR1 reads KGHSH; CDR2 reads LQKENI. DNA for the CDR3: TGTGCCAGCTCACCACGAGGGCCTGGGGGCAATCAGCCCCAGCATTTT. Its translation is CASSPRGPGGNQPQHF.

The V gene is TRBV18, the J gene TRBJ1-2; D gene unclear. Trimming pared 4 bases from V and 5 bases from J, leaving 11 bases between. This CDR3 is 13 amino acids long. Germline lookup yields CDR1 KGHSH and CDR2 LQKENI. The CDR3, as DNA: TGTGCCAGCTCACGCCTAAGCGGGTATGGCTACACCTTC. Protein sequence: CASSRLSGYGYTF.

This clone showed up just once. This rearrangement joins TRBV5-1 to TRBJ2-5; TRBD1 is a possible D gene (5 bases). The V gene lost 5 bases and the J gene lost 1 base, with 9 bases spanning the gap. Germline lookup yields CDR1 SGHRS and CDR2 YFSETQ. CDR3 length equals 13 residues. This CDR3 is CASSLGPQETQYF. The CDR3 bases are TGCGCCAGCAGTCTGGGGCCCCAAGAGACCCAGTACTTC. The variable domain in full, with the rest retrieved from reference TRBV5-1 and TRBJ2-5, is KAGVTQTPRYLIKTRGQQVTLSCSPISGHRSVSWYQQTPGQGLQFLFEYFSETQRNKGNFPGRFSGRQFSNSRSEMNVSTLELGDSALYLCASSLGPQETQYFGPGTRLLVL.

The rearrangement links TRBV7-2 to TRBJ2-3; 8 bases line up with TRBD2. The CDR3 totals 14 residues. Germline CDR1 reads SGHTA; CDR2 reads FQGNSA. Losses at the gene ends were 4 bases for V and 5 bases for J; bases not matched to a gene: 5. The chain's CDR3 is CASSSGGQGDTQYF. CDR3 in DNA: TGTGCCAGCAGCTCGGGGGGGCAGGGAGATACGCAGTATTTT.

The chain links TRBV30 to TRBJ2-7; perhaps TRBD1 as D (6 bases). The germline gives CDR1 GTSNPN, CDR2 SVGIG (reference sequence). V dropped 0 bases and J dropped 3 bases, with 12 bases sitting between them. The CDR3 sequence is 14 residues long. The CDR3 DNA reads TGTGCCTGGAGTGTGGACAGCGTCGGCTACGAGCAGTACTTC. Translating gives CAWSVDSVGYEQYF.

This rearrangement joins TRBV5-1 to TRBJ1-4; 10 bases are a match to TRBD1. CDR3 length: 15 residues. Germline V gene data show CDR1 as SGHRS and CDR2 as YFSETQ. The V gene end was trimmed by 3 bases and the J gene end by 8 bases; junction bases not matched to a gene: 7. The CDR3 region is CASSSADRGREKLFF. The CDR3 DNA follows: TGCGCCAGCAGCTCAGCTGACAGGGGGCGGGAAAAACTGTTTTTT.

This clone was seen a single time. The chain recombines TRBV19 with TRBJ1-5; maybe TRBD1 (6 bases). Trimming removed 10 bases at V and 5 bases at J, with 15 bases between. The CDR3 is made up of 13 amino acids. Germline V gene data show CDR1 as LNHDA and CDR2 as SQIVND (reference sequence). The CDR3 DNA sequence: TGTGCCACCTCAATGGACAGCCATCAGCCCCAGCATTTT. Its protein product is CATSMDSHQPQHF.